This T cell receptor (beta chain) stems from a study of lymphopenia after photon versus proton radiotherapy. The CDR3 runs 19 residues. The germline V gene encodes CDR1 SGHDT and CDR2 YYEEEE. V lost 2 bases and J lost 3; bases outside the gene matches: 13. Sequenced by immunoSEQ multiplex PCR; TCRdb stores in-frame clones only, minus some. The table includes 9,500 to 15,000 clones, 89% detected once. This clonotype was sampled from a man aged 55 to 70 with pancreatic cancer. The chain employs TRBV5-6 and TRBJ2-2; 10 bases map to TRBD2. Sequenced here: peripheral blood, sampled from a patient treated with proton-based radiotherapy. The CDR3 loop reads CASSFRGLAPNQYTGELFF. CDR3 in DNA: TGTGCCAGCAGCTTCAGGGGACTAGCGCCGAACCAGTACACCGGGGAGCTGTTTTTT.